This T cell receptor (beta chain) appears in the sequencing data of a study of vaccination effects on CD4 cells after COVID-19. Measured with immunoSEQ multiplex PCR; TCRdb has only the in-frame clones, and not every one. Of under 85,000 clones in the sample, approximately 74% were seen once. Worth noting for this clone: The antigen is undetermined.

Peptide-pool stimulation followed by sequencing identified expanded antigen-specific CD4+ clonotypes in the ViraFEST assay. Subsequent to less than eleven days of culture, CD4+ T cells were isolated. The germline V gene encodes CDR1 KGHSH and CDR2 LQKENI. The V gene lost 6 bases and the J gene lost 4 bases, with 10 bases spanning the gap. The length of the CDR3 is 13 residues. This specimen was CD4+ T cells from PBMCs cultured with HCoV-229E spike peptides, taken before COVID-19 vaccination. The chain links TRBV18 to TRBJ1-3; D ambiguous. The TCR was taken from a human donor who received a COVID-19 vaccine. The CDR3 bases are TGTGCCAGCTCGCACCAGGACGGAAACACCATATATTTT. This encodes CASSHQDGNTIYF.